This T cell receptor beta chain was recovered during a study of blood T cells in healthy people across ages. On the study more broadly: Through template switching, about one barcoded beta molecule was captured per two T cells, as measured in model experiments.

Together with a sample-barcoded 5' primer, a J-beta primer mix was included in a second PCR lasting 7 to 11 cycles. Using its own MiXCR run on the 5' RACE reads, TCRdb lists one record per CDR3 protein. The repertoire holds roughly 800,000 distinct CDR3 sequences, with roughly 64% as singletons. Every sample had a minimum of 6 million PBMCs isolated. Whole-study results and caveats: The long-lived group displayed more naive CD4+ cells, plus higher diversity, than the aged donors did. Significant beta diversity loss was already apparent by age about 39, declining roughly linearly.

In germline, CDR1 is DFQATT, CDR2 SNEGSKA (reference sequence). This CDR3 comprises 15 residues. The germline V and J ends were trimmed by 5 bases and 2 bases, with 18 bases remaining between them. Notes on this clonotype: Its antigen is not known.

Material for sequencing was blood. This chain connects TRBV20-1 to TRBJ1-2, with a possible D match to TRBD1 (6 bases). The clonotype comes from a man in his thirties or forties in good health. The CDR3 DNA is TGCAGTGCTCGCTCCATTGACAGGCCAAACTATGGCTACACCTTC. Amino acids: CSARSIDRPNYGYTF.